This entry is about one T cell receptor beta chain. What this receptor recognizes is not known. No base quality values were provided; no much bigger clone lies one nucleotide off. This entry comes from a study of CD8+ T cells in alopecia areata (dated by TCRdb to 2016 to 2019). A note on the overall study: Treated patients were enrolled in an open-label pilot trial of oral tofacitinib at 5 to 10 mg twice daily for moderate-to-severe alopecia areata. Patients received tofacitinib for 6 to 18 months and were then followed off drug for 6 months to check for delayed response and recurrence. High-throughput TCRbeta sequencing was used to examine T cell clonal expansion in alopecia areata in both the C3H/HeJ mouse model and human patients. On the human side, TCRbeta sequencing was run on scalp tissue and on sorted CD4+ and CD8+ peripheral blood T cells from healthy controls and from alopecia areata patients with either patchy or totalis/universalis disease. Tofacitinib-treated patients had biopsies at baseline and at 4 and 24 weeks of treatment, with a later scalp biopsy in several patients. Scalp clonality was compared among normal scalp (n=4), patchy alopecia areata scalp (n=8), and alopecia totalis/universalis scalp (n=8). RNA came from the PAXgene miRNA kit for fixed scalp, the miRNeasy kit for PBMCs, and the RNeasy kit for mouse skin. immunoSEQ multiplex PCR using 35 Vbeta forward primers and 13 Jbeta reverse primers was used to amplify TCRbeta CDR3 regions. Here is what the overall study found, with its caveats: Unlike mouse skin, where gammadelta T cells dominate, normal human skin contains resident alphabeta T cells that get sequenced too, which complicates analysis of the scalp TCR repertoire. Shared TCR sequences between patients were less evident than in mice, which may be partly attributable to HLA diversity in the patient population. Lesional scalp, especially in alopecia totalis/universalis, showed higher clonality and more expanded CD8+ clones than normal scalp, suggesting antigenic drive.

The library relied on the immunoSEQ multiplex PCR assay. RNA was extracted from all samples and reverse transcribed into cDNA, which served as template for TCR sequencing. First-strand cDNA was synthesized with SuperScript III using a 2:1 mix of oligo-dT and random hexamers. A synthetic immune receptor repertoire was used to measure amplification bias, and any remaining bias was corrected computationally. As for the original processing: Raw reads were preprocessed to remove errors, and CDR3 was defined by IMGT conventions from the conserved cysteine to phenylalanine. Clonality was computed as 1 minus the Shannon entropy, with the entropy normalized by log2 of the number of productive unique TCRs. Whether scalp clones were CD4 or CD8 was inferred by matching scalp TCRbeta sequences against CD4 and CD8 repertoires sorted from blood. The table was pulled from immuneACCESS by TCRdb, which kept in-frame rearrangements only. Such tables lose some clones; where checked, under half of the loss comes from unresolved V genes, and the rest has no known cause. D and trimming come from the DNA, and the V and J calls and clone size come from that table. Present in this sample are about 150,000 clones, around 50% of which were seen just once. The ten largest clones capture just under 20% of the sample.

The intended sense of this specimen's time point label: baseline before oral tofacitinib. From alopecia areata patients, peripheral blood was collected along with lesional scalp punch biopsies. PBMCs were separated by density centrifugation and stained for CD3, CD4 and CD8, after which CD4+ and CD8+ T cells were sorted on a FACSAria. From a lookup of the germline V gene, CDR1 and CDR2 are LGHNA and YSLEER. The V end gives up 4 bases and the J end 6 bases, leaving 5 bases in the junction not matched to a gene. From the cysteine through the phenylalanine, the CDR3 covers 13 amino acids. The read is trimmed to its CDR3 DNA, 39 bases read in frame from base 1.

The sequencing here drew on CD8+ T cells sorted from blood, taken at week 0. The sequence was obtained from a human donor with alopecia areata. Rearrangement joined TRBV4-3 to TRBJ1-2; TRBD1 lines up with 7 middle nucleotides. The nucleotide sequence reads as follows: TGCGCCAGCAGCCGAGGGACAGAGGATGGCTACACCTTC. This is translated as CASSRGTEDGYTF.